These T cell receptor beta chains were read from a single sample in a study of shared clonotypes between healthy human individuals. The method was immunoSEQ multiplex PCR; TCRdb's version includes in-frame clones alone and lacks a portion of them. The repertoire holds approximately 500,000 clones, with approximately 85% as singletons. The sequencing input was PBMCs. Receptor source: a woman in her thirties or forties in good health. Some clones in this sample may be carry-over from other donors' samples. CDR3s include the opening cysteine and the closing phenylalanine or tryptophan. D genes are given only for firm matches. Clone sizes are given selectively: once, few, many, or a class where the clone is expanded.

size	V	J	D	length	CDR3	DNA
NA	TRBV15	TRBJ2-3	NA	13	CATSRDFFDTQYF	TGTGCCACCAGCAGAGATTTTTTTGATACGCAGTATTTT
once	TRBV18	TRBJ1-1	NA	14	CASSLAAKRTEAFF	TGTGCCAGCTCACTAGCCGCAAAACGAACTGAAGCTTTCTTT
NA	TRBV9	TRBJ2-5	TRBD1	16	CASSASGQGQQETQYF	TGTGCCAGCAGCGCCTCGGGACAGGGACAACAAGAGACCCAGTACTTC
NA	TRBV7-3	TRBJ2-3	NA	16	CASSFQGAGGTDTQYF	TGTGCCAGCAGCTTCCAGGGGGCGGGAGGGACAGATACGCAGTATTTT
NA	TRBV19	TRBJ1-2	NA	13	CASSMGTAGGYTF	TGTGCCAGTAGTATGGGGACTGCTGGTGGCTACACCTTC
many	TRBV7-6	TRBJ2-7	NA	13	CASSLVGTYEQYF	TGTGCCAGCAGCTTAGTAGGCACCTACGAGCAGTACTTC
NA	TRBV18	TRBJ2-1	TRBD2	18	CASSPFRTSGRDYNEQFF	TGTGCCAGCTCACCATTCCGAACTAGCGGGAGGGACTACAATGAGCAGTTCTTC
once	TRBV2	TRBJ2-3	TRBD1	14	CASRGTAGTDTQYF	TGTGCCAGCCGAGGGACAGCCGGCACAGATACGCAGTATTTT
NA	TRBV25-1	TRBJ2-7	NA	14	CASSGGGRLYEQYF	TGTGCCAGCAGTGGGGGAGGCAGACTTTACGAGCAGTACTTC
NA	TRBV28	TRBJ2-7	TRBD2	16	CASSTLSGPSPYEQYF	TGTGCCAGCAGTACCCTTAGCGGGCCCTCACCCTACGAGCAGTACTTC
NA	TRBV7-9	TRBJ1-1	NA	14	CASSPYRGLAEAFF	TGTGCCAGCAGCCCCTATAGGGGCTTGGCTGAAGCTTTCTTT
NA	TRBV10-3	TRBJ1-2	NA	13	CAISEEGGFGYTF	TGTGCCATCAGTGAGGAGGGAGGGTTCGGCTACACCTTC
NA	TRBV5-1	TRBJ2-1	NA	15	CASSLASGSYNEQFF	TGCGCCAGCAGCTTGGCTAGTGGCTCCTACAATGAGCAGTTCTTC
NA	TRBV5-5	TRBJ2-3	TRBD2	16	CASSMIAGGPGDTQYF	TGTGCCAGCAGCATGATAGCGGGAGGGCCCGGGGATACGCAGTATTTT
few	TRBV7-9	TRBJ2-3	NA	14	CASSLGGYTDTQYF	TGTGCCAGCAGCTTGGGCGGGTACACAGATACGCAGTATTTT
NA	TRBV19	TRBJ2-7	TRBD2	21	CASSIPLKLSGTSGRAYEQYF	TGTGCCAGTAGTATTCCGCTCAAATTATCCGGGACTAGCGGGAGGGCCTACGAGCAGTACTTC
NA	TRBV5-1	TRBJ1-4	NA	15	CASSLGGLTNEKLFF	TGCGCCAGCAGCTTGGGGGGCTTAACTAATGAAAAACTGTTTTTT
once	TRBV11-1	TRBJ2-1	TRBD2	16	CASSSTGTSGYNEQFF	TGTGCCAGCAGCTCAACCGGGACTAGCGGTTACAATGAGCAGTTCTTC
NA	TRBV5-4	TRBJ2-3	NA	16	CASSLATMLDTDTQYF	TGTGCCAGCAGCTTGGCAACTATGCTTGACACAGATACGCAGTATTTT
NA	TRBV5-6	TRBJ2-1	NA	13	CASSPDSYNEQFF	TGTGCCAGCAGCCCGGACAGTTACAATGAGCAGTTCTTC
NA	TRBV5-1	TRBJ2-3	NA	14	CASSLLPPTDTQYF	TGCGCCAGCAGCTTGTTACCCCCCACAGATACGCAGTATTTT
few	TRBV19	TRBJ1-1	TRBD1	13	CASSFQGGTEAFF	TGTGCCAGTAGTTTCCAGGGGGGCACTGAAGCTTTCTTT
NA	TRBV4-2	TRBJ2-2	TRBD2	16	CASSQASGRHTGELFF	TGTGCCAGCAGCCAAGCCAGCGGGAGGCACACCGGGGAGCTGTTTTTT
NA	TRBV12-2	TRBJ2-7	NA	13	CASRLEDRNEQYF	TGTGCAAGTCGCTTAGAGGACCGCAACGAGCAGTACTTC
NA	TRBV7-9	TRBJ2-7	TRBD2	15	CASSTGTSGSYEQYF	TGTGCCAGCAGCACCGGGACTAGCGGGAGCTACGAGCAGTACTTC
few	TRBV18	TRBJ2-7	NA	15	CASSPGDRITYEQYF	TGTGCCAGCTCACCGGGAGATCGAATAACCTACGAGCAGTACTTC
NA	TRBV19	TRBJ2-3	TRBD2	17	CASSTPGLAGRKDTQYF	TGTGCCAGTAGTACCCCGGGGCTAGCGGGAAGGAAAGATACGCAGTATTTT